Presented here are 3 T cell receptor beta chains from one specimen sequenced in a study of T cell changes during pregnancy in multiple sclerosis. The protocol was immunoSEQ multiplex PCR, while the TCRdb copy is restricted to in-frame clones and leaves out a portion. The sample records over 15,000 clones, approximately 88% being singletons. Source: CD8+ T cells from peripheral blood mononuclear cells, taken after pregnancy. The receptors were sampled from a female donor in good health, enrolled as a control in a pregnancy study.

This clone was counted once. The V and J genes are TRBV9 and TRBJ1-3; 7 positions match TRBD1. This CDR3 has 15 amino acids. Germline V gene data show CDR1 as SGDLS and CDR2 as YYNGEE. V trimming: 1 base; J trimming: 8 bases; junction bases outside the gene matches: 9. CDR3 region: CASSVLGGRVDTIYF. Written as DNA, the CDR3 is TGTGCCAGCAGCGTATTAGGGGGCAGGGTGGACACCATATATTTT.

The chain employs TRBV19 and TRBJ1-2, with 7 bases lining up with TRBD1. The V gene's germline CDR1 is LNHDA and CDR2 SQIVND (reference sequence). Unmatched junction bases numbered 8, after V lost 5 bases and J lost 2 bases. CDR3 length equals 15 residues. The CDR3: CASSLGQLLNYGYTF. For the CDR3, the DNA is TGTGCCAGTAGTCTGGGACAGTTACTAAACTATGGCTACACCTTC. Full variable domain (missing parts from reference TRBV19 and TRBJ1-2): DGGITQSPKYLFRKEGQNVTLSCEQNLNHDAMYWYRQDPGQGLRLIYYSQIVNDFQKGDIAEGYSVSREKKESFPLTVTSAQKNPTAFYLCASSLGQLLNYGYTFGSGTRLTVV.

DNA for the CDR3: TGTGCCAGCAGCCCCCCGGGAGGACCTGGAAACACCATATATTTT. It yields the protein CASSPPGGPGNTIYF. The rearrangement joins TRBV9 to TRBJ1-3; D remains unclear. V was shortened by 4 bases and J by 2 bases, with 13 bases between the two germline ends. Germline V CDR1 and CDR2: SGDLS, YYNGEE. This CDR3 comprises 15 residues.